The sequence of this TCR beta chain was determined in a study of blood T cells in healthy people across ages. V shed 5 bases and J 3 bases; nucleotides not matched to a gene: 6. The CDR3 has 14 amino acids. Germline values: CDR1 DFQATT, CDR2 SNEGSKA (reference sequence). A second PCR of about 6 to 11 cycles used a sample-barcoded 5' primer and a J-beta primer mix. From the 5' RACE reads, TCRdb called clonotypes with MiXCR, one entry per CDR3 protein. The table includes hundreds of thousands of distinct CDR3 sequences, 20% to 30% detected once. This sample also belongs to another study, concerning T cells of mothers and their children.

The source of this sequence is a boy between 10 and 17 years old in good health. Sequenced input: blood. V is TRBV20-1 and J is TRBJ2-1; 8 bases match TRBD2. This chain's CDR3 is CSAPPAGDYNEQFF. The CDR3 DNA reads TGCAGTGCTCCGCCAGCGGGGGACTACAATGAGCAGTTCTTC.